The next 20 T cell receptor beta chains were all read from a single sample in a study of PD-1 blockade in classical Hodgkin lymphoma. Clones were sequenced by immunoSEQ multiplex PCR, and TCRdb holds only the in-frame ones, with some missing. The sample lists around 53,000 clones, under 80% occurring once. Time point meaning: cycle 4 day 1 (C4D1), after 6 weeks of nivolumab. All patients experienced relapse after autologous stem cell transplantation, and brentuximab vedotin exposure was variable. The source was peripheral blood mononuclear cells (PBMCs), collected before the fourth cycle of nivolumab. These receptors were obtained from a human donor with classical Hodgkin lymphoma.

A remark on this clone: The same CDR3 can be traced to other DNA sequences in this sample. The rearrangement links TRBV9 to TRBJ2-2; D not resolved. Germline V gene data show CDR1 as SGDLS and CDR2 as YYNGEE. V lost 0 bases and J 3 bases, leaving 3 bases between the germline ends. This CDR3 region has 13 residues. The CDR3 loop reads CASSVVDTGELFF. In DNA form, the CDR3 reads TGTGCCAGCAGCGTAGTGGACACCGGGGAGCTGTTTTTT.

This chain connects TRBV28 to TRBJ2-1; tentative D call: TRBD1 (5 bases). V shed 6 bases and J shed 1 base, with 13 bases lying between them. CDR1 MDHEN and CDR2 SYDVKM come from the germline V gene. CDR3 length equals 15 residues. CDR3 sequence reads: CASSPLDRSYNEQFF. The CDR3 DNA reads TGTGCCAGCAGCCCCCTAGACAGATCCTACAATGAGCAGTTCTTC. Filled out from reference TRBV28 and TRBJ2-1, the complete variable domain reads DVKVTQSSRYLVKRTGEKVFLECVQDMDHENMFWYRQDPGLGLRLIYFSYDVKMKEKGDIPEGYSVSREKKERFSLILESASTNQTSMYLCASSPLDRSYNEQFFGPGTRLTVL.

The chain links TRBV28 to TRBJ1-1; TRBD1 is a possible D gene (6 bases). CDR1 is MDHEN, CDR2 SYDVKM, per germline. This CDR3 spans 14 amino acids. V shed 2 bases and J shed 5 bases, with 12 bases lying between them. Here the CDR3 DNA reads TGTGCCAGCAGTTTACCGGGACAACCAACTGAAGCTTTCTTT. As protein: CASSLPGQPTEAFF.

The gene calls are TRBV10-3 and TRBJ2-3; D remains ambiguous. CDR1 and CDR2 (germline): ENHRY, SYGVKD. The length of the CDR3 is 12 residues. V was cut by 2 bases and J by 9 bases, with 9 bases left in between. CDR3 sequence reads: CAISEDRSTQYF. Written as DNA, the CDR3 is TGTGCCATCAGTGAGGACCGGTCGACGCAGTATTTT.

This clone was picked up a small number of times. This chain connects TRBV5-1 to TRBJ1-4; tentatively, D is TRBD1 (5 bases). V lost 2 bases to trimming and J lost 0 bases, with 11 bases between them. CDR1 and CDR2 (germline): SGHRS, YFSETQ. This CDR3 is 16 amino acids long. The CDR3 DNA reads as TGCGCCAGCAGCTTAGGGGTAGAGGCAACTAATGAAAAACTGTTTTTT. Translation: CASSLGVEATNEKLFF.

This sequence joins TRBV6-6 and TRBJ1-1; D unclear. The V gene's germline CDR1 is MNHNY and CDR2 SVGAGI (reference sequence). Trimming stripped 2 bases from V and 0 bases from J, with 7 bases between. The CDR3 runs 14 residues. CDR3 region: CASSYAGVNTEAFF. The DNA for the CDR3 is TGTGCCAGCAGTTACGCGGGAGTGAACACTGAAGCTTTCTTT.

The genes are TRBV11-3 and TRBJ2-3; 12 nucleotides match TRBD2. Trimming removed 1 base from V and 3 bases from J; junction bases left unmatched: 8. CDR3 length: 18 residues. Germline loops: CDR1 SGHNT, CDR2 YENEEA. The CDR3 nucleotides read TGTGCCAGCAGCTTAGTTCCTAGCGGGAGGGCCGGGACAGATACGCAGTATTTT. This encodes CASSLVPSGRAGTDTQYF.

The chain combines TRBV6-1 with TRBJ2-7; D ambiguous. Per the germline V gene, CDR1 is MNHNS and CDR2 is SASEGT. This CDR3 comprises 16 residues. V gave up 2 bases and J gave up 2 bases, with 16 bases separating them. In DNA form, the CDR3 reads TGTGCCAGCAGTGAATGGGGTATGCGGCGTACCTACGAGCAGTACTTC. Its protein is CASSEWGMRRTYEQYF.

The chain couples TRBV28 to TRBJ2-7; 10 bases agree with TRBD1. Germline V gives CDR1 MDHEN, CDR2 SYDVKM. The ends lost 5 bases at V and 2 bases at J; junction bases unmatched: 6. The CDR3 length is 15 residues. CDR3 DNA: TGTGCCAGCAGTCCCCCAGGACAGGGGGCCTACGAGCAGTACTTC. Translating it yields CASSPPGQGAYEQYF.

V and J are TRBV23-1 and TRBJ1-5; D is undetermined. TRBV23-1 is an ORF for which the function is uncertain. This CDR3 has 15 amino acids. V lost 0 bases and J 7 bases, leaving 13 bases between the germline ends. The CDR3 sequence is CASSQSSPNKQPQHF. Here the CDR3 DNA reads TGCGCCAGCAGTCAATCATCCCCAAACAAGCAGCCCCAGCATTTT.

The chain recombines TRBV19 with TRBJ1-5; maybe TRBD1 (6 bases). The CDR3 covers 16 residues. The V end was cut by 2 bases, the J end by 0 bases, with 11 bases between. CDR1 LNHDA and CDR2 SQIVND come from the germline V gene (reference sequence). For the CDR3, the DNA is TGTGCCAGTAGTATAACCCAGGGGAATAGCAATCAGCCCCAGCATTTT. This translates into CASSITQGNSNQPQHF.

This clone was observed a handful of times. This rearrangement joins TRBV2 to TRBJ1-1; D may be TRBD1 (6 bases). The V and J ends lost 6 bases and 10 bases respectively, with 9 bases between them. The CDR3 loop spans 10 amino acids. Germline CDR1 reads SNHLY; CDR2 reads FYNNEI. The DNA for the CDR3 is TGTGCCAGCAGAACAGGGACAGCTTTCTTT. Its protein product is CASRTGTAFF.

The gene calls are TRBV6-6 and TRBJ1-1, with TRBD1 as a possible D gene (5 bases). Per germline, CDR1 MNHNY and CDR2 SVGAGI (reference sequence). This CDR3 region has 14 residues. Trimming removed 0 bases from V and 6 bases from J, with 11 bases in between. The CDR3 DNA follows: TGTGCCAGCAGTTACTCCGCGGGGGTAGCTGAAGCTTTCTTT. Translated: CASSYSAGVAEAFF.

The chain combines TRBV28 with TRBJ1-5, with 10 bases fitting TRBD1. J was trimmed by 7 bases and V by 5 bases; bases with no gene match: 8. Germline V CDR1 and CDR2: MDHEN, SYDVKM. This CDR3 contains 15 residues. CDR3: CASSRDRGGGQPQHF. The CDR3, as DNA: TGTGCCAGCAGTCGGGACAGGGGTGGAGGACAGCCCCAGCATTTT.

The CDR3 sequence is CASSQETAMNTEAFF. In DNA, the CDR3 is TGCGCCAGCAGCCAAGAGACAGCTATGAACACTGAAGCTTTCTTT. The J gene is TRBJ1-1, the V gene TRBV4-3; weak D call: TRBD1 (5 bases). Trimming cost V 0 bases and J 0 bases, with 8 bases left between them. The CDR3 has 15 residues. The germline V gene encodes CDR1 LGHNA and CDR2 YSLEER.

This clone was found a few times. This chain uses TRBV9 with TRBJ2-5; possible D gene TRBD1, 7 bases. The CDR3 length is 16 residues. The V end was cut by 0 bases, the J end by 5 bases, with 17 bases between. Germline CDR1 and CDR2: SGDLS and YYNGEE. CDR3 region: CASSVAVGGGVETQYF. CDR3 nucleotides: TGTGCCAGCAGCGTAGCGGTAGGAGGGGGCGTGGAGACCCAGTACTTC. The variable domain in full, completed from reference TRBV9 and TRBJ2-5, reads DSGVTQTPKHLITATGQRVTLRCSPRSGDLSVYWYQQSLDQGLQFLIQYYNGEERAKGNILERFSAQQFPDLHSELNLSSLELGDSALYFCASSVAVGGGVETQYFGPGTRLLVL.

V usage is TRBV6-6 and J usage is TRBJ2-5; D is unclear. The length of the CDR3 is 16 residues. Germline V CDR1 and CDR2: MNHNY, SVGAGI (reference sequence). Trimming took off 2 bases at V and 1 base at J, with 14 bases between the two ends. The CDR3 spells CASSYLWSQIQETQYF. DNA for the CDR3: TGTGCCAGCAGTTACCTTTGGTCTCAGATCCAAGAGACCCAGTACTTC.

V usage is TRBV5-1 and J usage is TRBJ2-2; D is unclear. The CDR3 totals 15 residues. Germline CDR1 is SGHRS and CDR2 is YFSETQ. The V gene lost 1 base and the J gene lost 0 bases, with 7 bases spanning the gap. The CDR3 DNA follows: TGCGCCAGCAGCTTGACCCCCACGAACACCGGGGAGCTGTTTTTT. This translates into CASSLTPTNTGELFF. Filled out from reference TRBV5-1 and TRBJ2-2, the complete variable domain reads KAGVTQTPRYLIKTRGQQVTLSCSPISGHRSVSWYQQTPGQGLQFLFEYFSETQRNKGNFPGRFSGRQFSNSRSEMNVSTLELGDSALYLCASSLTPTNTGELFFGEGSRLTVL.

This clone was counted only a few times. The V call is TRBV10-3, the J call TRBJ2-2; 10 bases map to TRBD2. Germline assignment: CDR1 ENHRY and CDR2 SYGVKD. CDR3 length equals 16 residues. V trimming: 9 bases; J trimming: 2 bases; junction bases outside the gene matches: 9. The CDR3 sequence: CAMASSGRLNTGELFF. DNA for the CDR3: TGTGCCATGGCGAGTAGCGGGAGGCTAAACACCGGGGAGCTGTTTTTT.

The chain couples TRBV4-3 to TRBJ1-6; D is undetermined. Germline V CDR1 and CDR2: LGHNA, YSLEER. The CDR3 runs 14 residues. Deletions cut 4 bases from V and 7 bases from J, with 11 bases between. The chain's CDR3 is CASSRATVNSPLHF. In DNA, the CDR3 is TGCGCCAGCAGCCGAGCCACGGTAAATTCACCCCTCCACTTT.